This passage covers 8 T cell receptor beta chains from one sample sequenced in a study of T cell changes during pregnancy in multiple sclerosis. Using immunoSEQ multiplex PCR, the repertoire was profiled, and TCRdb retains in-frame clones only, with some absent. The table includes around 60,000 clones, 92% detected once. Sequenced material: peripheral blood, taken in the third trimester of pregnancy. These receptors were collected from a female donor in good health, enrolled as a control in a pregnancy study.

The chain uses TRBV4-2 and TRBJ2-5; no reliable D call. V lost 1 base to trimming and J lost 4 bases, with 4 bases between them. Germline V CDR1 and CDR2: LGHNA, YNFKEQ. CDR3 size: 12 residues. DNA of the CDR3: TGTGCCAGCAGCCAAGTTCGAGAGACCCAGTACTTC. This encodes CASSQVRETQYF.

This clone was observed once. The V and J genes are TRBV28 and TRBJ1-2; tentative D call: TRBD1 (5 bases). This CDR3 region has 16 residues. V was trimmed by 1 base and J by 0 bases, leaving 12 bases between them. Germline CDR1 reads MDHEN; CDR2 reads SYDVKM. CDR3 residues: CASSLLGHQTNYGYTF. In nucleotides, the CDR3 is TGTGCCAGCAGTTTATTGGGGCACCAGACTAACTATGGCTACACCTTC.

The DNA of the CDR3 is TGTGCCTGGAGTCGACAGGGGGCTCACTATGGCTACACCTTC. Encoded protein: CAWSRQGAHYGYTF. This chain connects TRBV30 to TRBJ1-2; 10 bases match TRBD1. The germline V gene encodes CDR1 GTSNPN and CDR2 SVGIG (reference sequence). V gave up 2 bases and J gave up 3 bases; unmatched junction bases: 3. CDR3 length: 14 amino acids.

V is TRBV29-1 and J is TRBJ2-7; D perhaps matches TRBD1 (5 bases). The CDR3 runs 11 residues. CDR1 and CDR2 (germline): SQVTM, ANQGSEA. Deletions cut 6 bases from V and 5 bases from J, with 11 bases between. The CDR3 reads CSVLFRDEQYF. CDR3 sequence (DNA): TGCAGCGTGCTTTTCAGGGACGAGCAGTACTTC.

The genes are TRBV7-2 and TRBJ2-1, with TRBD2 identical over 12 bases. After removal of 5 bases from V and 5 bases from J, the junction contained 1 base not matched to a gene. Per the germline V gene, CDR1 is SGHTA and CDR2 is FQGNSA. The CDR3 has 14 residues. The CDR3 DNA reads as TGTGCCAGCAGCCGGACTAGCGGGAACAATGAGCAGTTCTTC. It codes for CASSRTSGNNEQFF.

J is TRBJ1-2 and V is TRBV25-1, with 7 nucleotides matching TRBD1. V lost 2 bases, J lost 4 bases, and 7 bases stayed unmatched. CDR1 is MGHDK and CDR2 is SYGVNS in the germline V gene. This CDR3 has 15 residues. The CDR3 loop reads CASSEETGIPYGYTF. CDR3 DNA: TGTGCCAGCAGTGAAGAGACAGGGATCCCCTATGGCTACACCTTC.

CDR3 nucleotide sequence: TGTGCCAGCAGTTACTCCTCGGGACAGGGTAATGGCTACACCTTC. Translating it yields CASSYSSGQGNGYTF. The V and J genes are TRBV6-5 and TRBJ1-2, with 9 nucleotides matching TRBD1. Germline CDR1 is MNHEY and CDR2 is SVGAGI. With V trimmed by 0 bases and J by 6 bases, 5 bases remained unmatched. This CDR3 is built from 15 residues.

The CDR3 sequence: CASQRGGSATEAFF. DNA for the CDR3: TGTGCCAGCCAAAGGGGGGGTTCGGCTACTGAAGCTTTCTTT. This chain connects TRBV27 to TRBJ1-1, with D possibly being TRBD1 (6 bases). Per germline, CDR1 MNHEY and CDR2 SMNVEV (reference sequence). This CDR3 contains 14 residues. Trimming shortened V by 8 bases and J by 5 bases, and 18 bases separated the two germline ends.